This entry lists 4 T cell receptor beta chains sequenced from one sample in a study of cytomegalovirus exposure and HLA in healthy donors. Profiled with immunoSEQ multiplex PCR; TCRdb holds only in-frame clones, not every one. The sample records some 100,000 clones, about 82% being singletons. Material: PBMCs. These receptors were obtained from a man aged 18 to 35 in good health and CMV-seronegative.

The chain links TRBV9 to TRBJ2-7; D possibly corresponds to TRBD2 (7 bases). The V gene lost 0 bases and the J gene lost 6 bases, with 16 bases spanning the gap. The CDR3 is made up of 15 amino acids. Germline CDR1 reads SGDLS; CDR2 reads YYNGEE. CDR3 residues: CASSVVAGALCEQYF. CDR3 nucleotide sequence: TGTGCCAGCAGCGTAGTTGCGGGGGCCCTCTGCGAGCAGTACTTC.

The CDR3 reads CSVGTGTVGYTF. The CDR3 nucleotides are TGCAGCGTGGGGACAGGGACAGTAGGCTACACCTTC. This chain connects TRBV29-1 to TRBJ1-2; TRBD1 agrees at 9 bases. The CDR3 length is 12 residues. Losses at the gene ends were 6 bases for V and 8 bases for J; bases not matched to a gene: 7. Germline CDR1 SQVTM, CDR2 ANQGSEA.

The V gene is TRBV28, the J gene TRBJ1-1; 7 bases line up with TRBD1. With V trimmed by 2 bases and J by 6 bases, 6 bases remained unmatched. The CDR3 length is 14 residues. The V gene's germline CDR1 is MDHEN and CDR2 SYDVKM. The CDR3 bases are TGTGCCAGCAGTTTAGGTACAGGGGCCGCTGAAGCTTTCTTT. As protein: CASSLGTGAAEAFF. Based on the CDR3 plus reference TRBV28 and TRBJ1-1, the full variable domain is DVKVTQSSRYLVKRTGEKVFLECVQDMDHENMFWYRQDPGLGLRLIYFSYDVKMKEKGDIPEGYSVSREKKERFSLILESASTNQTSMYLCASSLGTGAAEAFFGQGTRLTVV.

The chain has TRBV6-5 and TRBJ1-5; D may be TRBD1 (6 bases). Between the trimmed V and J ends, which lost 6 bases and 7 bases, there was a span of 16 bases. This CDR3 spans 14 amino acids. From germline, CDR1 is MNHEY and CDR2 SVGAGI. The CDR3 DNA reads TGTGCCAGCAGCTTAACAGGGACGGGCCAGCCCCAGCATTTT. Amino acids: CASSLTGTGQPQHF.